These 25 T cell receptor beta chains were sequenced from one sample in a study of T-cell reconstitution after alpha-beta-depleted transplantation in children. Using unique molecular identifiers, the investigators prepared the TCRbeta library. TCRdb used MiXCR to reprocess the PCR reads, holding one entry per CDR3 protein. The sample yields about 980,000 distinct CDR3 sequences, about 30% seen once. Sequencing used PBMCs, mostly from graft donor cells, obtained 360 days after TCRalphabeta/CD19-depleted stem cell transplant. All receptors derive from a boy less than two years old who had a stem cell transplant for SCID, so the T cells may come from the graft donor.

This clonotype was recorded a few times. The rearrangement joins TRBV12-3 or TRBV12-4 to TRBJ2-2, with D unclear. The CDR3 contains 14 residues. Trimming took off 3 bases at V and 4 bases at J, with 9 bases between the two ends. The CDR3 region has the DNA TGTGCCAGCAGTTTCCGACACCGCACCGGGGAGCTGTTTTTT. Amino acid sequence: CASSFRHRTGELFF.

This clonotype was observed many times. The rearrangement joins TRBV5-6 to TRBJ2-1; D perhaps matches TRBD1 (5 bases). Germline V gene lookup returns CDR1 SGHDT and CDR2 YYEEEE. The CDR3 has 13 amino acids. V lost 3 bases and J 14 bases, leaving 18 bases between the germline ends. The CDR3 DNA follows: TGTGCCAGCAGCTCCCTGGGGCCCCCGGTGGAGTTCTTC. This gives the protein CASSSLGPPVEFF.

This clonotype was picked up a small number of times. The chain employs TRBV4-3 and TRBJ2-7; D perhaps matches TRBD2 (6 bases). The CDR3 is 14 residues long. With 0 bases removed from V and 3 bases from J, the gap between germline ends came to 9 bases. Per the germline V gene, CDR1 is LGHNA and CDR2 is YSLEER. DNA of the CDR3: TGCGCCAGCAGCCAAGAAAGACTAGACTACGAGCAGTACTTC. Its protein is CASSQERLDYEQYF.

This clonotype was picked up a small number of times. The chain combines TRBV5-5 with TRBJ1-5, with TRBD1 as a possible D gene (5 bases). This CDR3 spans 15 amino acids. With 4 bases removed from V and 1 base from J, the gap between germline ends came to 12 bases. CDR1 is SGHKS and CDR2 is YYEKEE in the germline V gene (reference sequence). The CDR3 DNA follows: TGTGCCAGCAGCCCGGCAGGGCCAAGCAATCAGCCCCAGCATTTT. This codes for CASSPAGPSNQPQHF.

V and J are TRBV20-1 and TRBJ2-5; D is perhaps TRBD1 or TRBD2 (7 bases each). Between the trimmed V and J ends, which lost 6 bases and 5 bases, there was a span of 16 bases. The CDR3 spans 13 residues. Germline assignment: CDR1 DFQATT and CDR2 SNEGSKA (reference sequence). CDR3 in DNA: TGCAGTGCCCCGACAGGGAGGGGGGAGACCCAGTACTTC. Amino acids: CSAPTGRGETQYF.

The V and J genes are TRBV20-1 and TRBJ2-3; D is possibly TRBD1 or TRBD2 (6 bases each). The germline gives CDR1 DFQATT, CDR2 SNEGSKA (reference sequence). The ends were cut back, 6 bases at V and 1 base at J, with 14 bases in the middle. The CDR3 has 14 residues. This CDR3 is CSAPRGRGTDTQYF. CDR3 bases: TGCAGTGCCCCCCGGGGGCGGGGCACAGATACGCAGTATTTT.

This clonotype was counted a few times. J is TRBJ1-2 and V is TRBV5-1, with D perhaps TRBD1 (6 bases). Germline assignment: CDR1 SGHRS and CDR2 YFSETQ. The CDR3 totals 14 residues. V lost 3 bases and J lost 8, with 17 bases in between. The CDR3 bases are TGCGCCAGCAGCTCCTCCGGCCAGGGGAACGGCTACACCTTC. The encoded protein is CASSSSGQGNGYTF.

This clonotype has only a few counts. The V gene is TRBV12-3 or TRBV12-4, the J gene TRBJ2-4, with D maybe TRBD1 (6 bases). CDR3 length equals 13 residues. The V and J ends lost 6 bases and 2 bases respectively, with 8 bases between them. This CDR3 is CASRQGTKNIQYF. CDR3 coding DNA: TGTGCCAGCAGACAGGGAACCAAAAACATTCAGTACTTC.

The chain uses TRBV29-1 and TRBJ2-1; 11 bases fit TRBD2. The V segment lost 1 base and the J segment 10 bases; nucleotides outside the gene matches: 15. The CDR3 loop spans 17 amino acids. In germline, CDR1 is SQVTM, CDR2 ANQGSEA. CDR3 loop: CSVEVRILAGVIGEQFF. The DNA for the CDR3 is TGCAGCGTTGAAGTTCGGATACTAGCGGGGGTTATCGGGGAGCAGTTCTTC.

The rearrangement uses TRBV28 and TRBJ1-1, with a tentative D call TRBD1 (5 bases). The CDR3 is 18 amino acids. V lost 5 bases and J lost 1, with 23 bases in between. From germline, CDR1 is MDHEN and CDR2 SYDVKM. The CDR3 DNA follows: TGTGCCAGCAGTCTTACACGGAAAACAGGAAAGCCGAACACTGAAGCTTTCTTT. Its protein is CASSLTRKTGKPNTEAFF.

The chain combines TRBV7-2 with TRBJ2-5, with 7 positions matching TRBD2. The germline CDR1 and CDR2 sequences are SGHTA and FQGNSA. Unmatched junction bases numbered 5, after V lost 0 bases and J lost 1 base. There are 16 residues in the CDR3. The CDR3 coding sequence is TGTGCCAGCAGCTTAGCGCCAGCGGGGCCCCAAGAGACCCAGTACTTC. Protein product: CASSLAPAGPQETQYF.

The rearrangement uses TRBV6-5 and TRBJ2-5; D ambiguous. Germline CDR1 and CDR2: MNHEY and SVGAGI. The CDR3 length is 13 residues. The germline V and J ends were trimmed by 4 bases and 1 base, with 7 bases remaining between them. The CDR3 coding sequence is TGTGCCAGCAGTTTTACCACCCAAGAGACCCAGTACTTC. It yields the protein CASSFTTQETQYF.

The gene calls are TRBV4-1 and TRBJ2-5, with TRBD2 identical over 7 bases. The V gene end was trimmed by 0 bases and the J gene end by 0 bases; junction bases not matched to a gene: 10. Germline CDR1 reads MGHRA; CDR2 reads YSYEKL. There are 18 residues in the CDR3. The CDR3 sequence is CASSQDWGGGEYQETQYF. In DNA, the CDR3 is TGCGCCAGCAGCCAAGATTGGGGCGGGGGAGAGTACCAAGAGACCCAGTACTTC.

This clonotype turned up a few times. The chain links TRBV12-3 or TRBV12-4 to TRBJ2-7; D call uncertain. The CDR3 totals 17 residues. The V end lost 6 bases, the J end lost 0 bases, and 21 bases lay between the germline ends. Here the CDR3 DNA reads TGTGCCAGCAGCCTGTTTCTGCGCGTCGGCACCTCCTACGAGCAGTACTTC. Translated: CASSLFLRVGTSYEQYF.

A few counts support this clonotype. The chain links TRBV20-1 to TRBJ2-3, with D possibly TRBD2 on 5 matching bases. Germline values: CDR1 DFQATT, CDR2 SNEGSKA (reference sequence). V was trimmed by 0 bases and J by 4 bases, leaving 8 bases between them. CDR3 size: 13 residues. The CDR3 reads CSARDGLSDTQYF. CDR3 sequence (DNA): TGCAGTGCTAGAGACGGACTGTCAGATACGCAGTATTTT.

The chain joins TRBV3-1 to TRBJ2-5; D possibly corresponds to TRBD1 (7 bases). CDR3 length equals 15 residues. V lost 0 bases and J lost 7, with 15 bases in between. Germline V gives CDR1 LGHDT, CDR2 YNNKEL (reference sequence). This CDR3 is CASSQDRRGLGTQYF. Here the CDR3 DNA reads TGTGCCAGCAGCCAAGATAGGAGGGGGCTAGGGACCCAGTACTTC.

V and J are TRBV9 and TRBJ1-1, with 8 bases aligning to TRBD1. With 6 bases clipped from V and 7 bases from J, the junction kept 20 bases outside the gene matches. CDR3 length: 17 amino acids. Germline lookup yields CDR1 SGDLS and CDR2 YYNGEE. The CDR3 DNA sequence: TGTGCCAGCACTCCGAAAAAAAGACAGGCGGGGACAGGTGAAGCTTTCTTT. It encodes CASTPKKRQAGTGEAFF.

This clonotype occurred a few times. This sequence joins TRBV5-1 and TRBJ2-3, with 7 bases aligning to TRBD2. CDR1 is SGHRS and CDR2 is YFSETQ in the germline V gene. V lost 4 bases, J lost 5 bases, and 10 bases stayed unmatched. This CDR3 comprises 15 residues. The CDR3 DNA reads TGCGCCAGCAGCACGTATACTAGCGTAGGAGATACGCAGTATTTT. This encodes CASSTYTSVGDTQYF.

The rearrangement uses TRBV20-1 and TRBJ1-2, with D maybe TRBD1 (5 bases). The germline gives CDR1 DFQATT, CDR2 SNEGSKA (reference sequence). This CDR3 comprises 13 residues. Trimming removed 6 bases from V and 0 bases from J, with 11 bases in between. Written as DNA, the CDR3 is TGCAGTGCGGAAGCGGGGCCTAACTATGGCTACACCTTC. The encoded protein is CSAEAGPNYGYTF.

J is TRBJ1-1 and V is TRBV29-1, with 12 bases that match TRBD1. CDR1 SQVTM and CDR2 ANQGSEA come from the germline V gene. This CDR3 has 19 amino acids. Trimming cost V 2 bases and J 4 bases; bases outside gene matches: 17. CDR3 bases: TGCAGCGTTGAAAGCCACGGTCCGGGACAGGGGGCGATAGGCACTGAAGCTTTCTTT. Amino acid sequence: CSVESHGPGQGAIGTEAFF.

The sample holds a few counts of this clonotype. The chain has TRBV6-5 and TRBJ2-7; TRBD2 aligns across 7 bases. The germline CDR1 and CDR2 sequences are MNHEY and SVGAGI. Losses at the gene ends were 1 base for V and 0 bases for J; bases not matched to a gene: 3. The CDR3 is 15 amino acids. The CDR3 is CASSYFLAASYEQYF. The CDR3 DNA is TGTGCCAGCAGTTACTTCCTAGCGGCCTCCTACGAGCAGTACTTC.

This chain uses TRBV20-1 with TRBJ2-7; 9 nucleotides line up with TRBD1. The germline V gene has CDR1 DFQATT and CDR2 SNEGSKA (reference sequence). This CDR3 has 12 amino acids. V was clipped by 6 bases and J by 4 bases; unmatched bases: 4. CDR3 sequence: CSARDREYEQYF. CDR3 bases: TGCAGTGCCCGGGACAGGGAGTACGAGCAGTACTTC.

This chain connects TRBV7-8 to TRBJ2-3; 10 nucleotides match TRBD1. The CDR3 consists of 16 residues. The V segment lost 0 bases and the J segment 5 bases; nucleotides outside the gene matches: 5. Germline V CDR1 and CDR2: SGHVS, FQNEAQ. The chain's CDR3 is CASSLAGTGVGDTQYF. CDR3 in DNA: TGTGCCAGCAGCTTAGCCGGGACAGGGGTAGGAGATACGCAGTATTTT.

This clonotype showed up just a few times. V usage is TRBV12-3 or TRBV12-4 and J usage is TRBJ2-2; 12 bases agree with TRBD1. Trimming removed 5 bases from V and 7 bases from J; junction bases left unmatched: 8. The CDR3 consists of 16 residues. Here the CDR3 reads CASSGTGGLRIGELFF. The CDR3 coding sequence is TGTGCCAGCAGTGGGACAGGGGGCTTGAGGATCGGGGAGCTGTTTTTT.

The chain uses TRBV4-2 and TRBJ2-7; the D gene is possibly TRBD1 (6 bases). Trimming removed 1 base from V and 3 bases from J, with 16 bases in between. This CDR3 comprises 16 residues. Per germline, CDR1 LGHNA and CDR2 YNFKEQ. CDR3 residues: CASSQGAPRGSYEQYF. The CDR3 DNA reads TGTGCCAGCAGCCAAGGGGCGCCAAGGGGGAGCTACGAGCAGTACTTC.